There are a few counts of the clone carrying this TCR beta chain. This entry comes from a study of PD-1 blockade in classical Hodgkin lymphoma. Every patient experienced relapse after autologous stem cell transplantation, and brentuximab vedotin exposure varied. Trimming removed 0 bases from V and 5 bases from J; junction bases left unmatched: 3. The V gene's germline CDR1 is SGHRS and CDR2 YFSETQ. The CDR3 is made up of 14 amino acids. Here immunoSEQ multiplex PCR was the method, and the copy in TCRdb shows in-frame clones only, minus some. The table lists 40,000 to 65,000 clones, 81% of them singletons.

The sample consisted of peripheral blood mononuclear cells (PBMCs), taken at baseline. The chain uses TRBV5-1 and TRBJ1-1; 8 positions match TRBD1. The source is a human donor with classical Hodgkin lymphoma. CDR3 sequence reads: CASSLGQGWTEAFF. The CDR3 DNA sequence: TGCGCCAGCAGCTTGGGACAGGGGTGGACTGAAGCTTTCTTT. Full variable domain (rest looked up from reference TRBV5-1 and TRBJ1-1): KAGVTQTPRYLIKTRGQQVTLSCSPISGHRSVSWYQQTPGQGLQFLFEYFSETQRNKGNFPGRFSGRQFSNSRSEMNVSTLELGDSALYLCASSLGQGWTEAFFGQGTRLTVV.